The clone carrying this T cell receptor beta chain was recorded at least ten times. Antigen specificity is unknown. The sample belongs to a study of cytotoxic CD8 clonotypes in ibrutinib-treated CLL. Study-level points and caveats: Baseline clonality, above age-matched healthy donor levels, tracked circulating CD8+ T-cell counts. At progression, clonality fell back toward baseline after rising at ibrutinib response.

Assay: immunoSEQ multiplex PCR; the TCRdb copy retains only in-frame clones and omits some. The sample carries some 100,000 clones, approximately 58% recorded once. The sequence was obtained from a human donor with chronic lymphocytic leukemia. This specimen was PBMCs, taken after 24 months of ibrutinib treatment.

The CDR3 nucleotides are TGTGCCAGCAGTTCCCTCGAGGGACAGACCTACAATGAGCAGTTCTTC. Protein sequence: CASSSLEGQTYNEQFF. The chain has TRBV28 and TRBJ2-1, with 7 bases fitting TRBD1. The ends lost 4 bases at V and 2 bases at J; junction bases unmatched: 8. There are 16 residues in the CDR3. The germline CDR1 and CDR2 sequences are MDHEN and SYDVKM.